The source of this TCR beta chain is a study of T cells after yellow fever vaccination (dated by TCRdb to between 2019 and 2020). About the study as a whole: The SMART-Seq v4 Ultra Low Input RNA kit was used to prepare libraries from fractions with low cell numbers. Blood samples were taken at several timepoints before and after primary and secondary immunization, and bulk PBMC replicates and cell subsets were isolated. The cohort comprised two healthy male donors, one aged 18 to 30 and one aged 30 to 40 years. Bulk TCR alpha and beta repertoires were sequenced longitudinally to track T-cell clones before and after primary and booster YFV17D yellow fever vaccination. Overall study results and their limits: The secondary T-cell response was found to be weaker but faster than the primary response, with a peak reached on day 5 rather than on day 15. Most clones expanded after primary vaccination were re-detected after the booster (almost 98% of CD4 and roughly 85% of CD8), suggesting broad memory maintenance. A small share of clonotypes was detected in both CD4 and CD8 compartments, with the overlap likely arising from convergent recombination. FACS-sorted repertoires could contain abundant contaminating clonotypes from the bulk population, so computational filtering was required. Because only a couple of donors were included in the study, the extent to which the findings can be generalized is limited.

CDR1 and CDR2 were assigned from the germline V gene (reference sequence) as SEHNR and FQNEAQ. A distance of 14 bases separates the germline ends of V and J, which lose 4 bases and 7 bases respectively. The CDR3 spans 13 residues, from the cysteine through the phenylalanine. The DNA shown is the 39-base CDR3, in frame from base 1. Remarks on this clonotype: Its specific antigen is unknown. No base quality values were provided; no much bigger clone lies one nucleotide off.

Reading the label with the study, this specimen's treatment or condition is: live attenuated yellow fever vaccine strain. PBMCs were isolated from peripheral blood using a standard Ficoll-Paque protocol. CD4 and CD8 T-cell fractions were isolated with Dynabeads CD4 and CD8 positive selection kits. RNA was extracted with TriZol from bulk PBMCs, CD4 and CD8 fractions, and dextramer-positive and dextramer-negative fractions. The instrument given in TCRdb is Illumina NovaSeq 6000. Synthesis of TCR cDNA relied on 5'RACE template switching, a step that introduced a universal primer site along with unique molecular identifiers. Priming for cDNA synthesis came from both the TCR alpha and TCR beta constant segments. Two PCR steps were used to amplify libraries, with sample barcodes and sequencing adapters being added in the second step. Sequencing of libraries was performed on Illumina HiSeq 2500 (2x100 bp) or NovaSeq (2x150 bp). Processing in the source paper ran as follows. MIGEC handled demultiplexing of reads and collapsing into UMI consensus sequences, while MiXCR performed V(D)J alignment. Clonotypes responding to the vaccine were identified with edgeR on replicate PBMC samples, with the criteria of FDR below 0.01 and a log2 fold change above 5 up to day 15. Each bulk clonotype was labeled CD4 or CD8 based on which sequenced repertoire, CD4 or CD8, contained the clonotype at higher abundance. TCRdb reprocessing: public reads trimmed at Q25 with fastp, clones called with MiXCR, in-frame beta chains kept. Identical CDR3 proteins give one entry, which carries the most common genes and DNA. For this entry, the V and J calls and clone size follow TCRdb and not the study's own pipeline. The sample table records approximately 170,000 distinct CDR3 sequences; approximately 11% of these occur just once. Together, the top ten hold 36% of the sample.

This sequence was found in a man aged 18 to 35 who received the YFV17D yellow fever vaccine. The sequencing here drew on CD8+ T cells sorted from PBMCs, taken 15 days after the yellow fever booster vaccination. Recombination linked TRBV7-9 to TRBJ2-7; a weak D assignment points to TRBD1 (7 bases agree). The CDR3 region has the sequence CASSSRRGQEQYF. The DNA is TGTGCCAGCAGCTCAAGGAGGGGGCAAGAGCAGTACTTC.